This T cell receptor (beta chain) stems from a study of T cells in Graves' hyperthyroidism and ophthalmopathy. Study-wide results and limits: Ophthalmopathy, as predicted by the model, came a median 6.5 months after the prediction.

This sample holds PBMCs from approximately 10 ml fresh peripheral blood. TCR beta CDR3 sequences were amplified from RNA transcripts. During a first-round RT-PCR of the TCR CDR3, the HTBI primer set was used. TCRdb called the multiplex PCR reads again in MiXCR, with one record for every CDR3 protein. The data hold under 400,000 distinct CDR3 sequences, with 15% to 17% observed a single time. The CDR3 has 13 residues. Trimming took 7 bases from V and 7 from J, leaving 12 bases between them. The germline CDR1 and CDR2 sequences are SGHRS and YFSETQ. This clonotype was seen a few times. Its antigen is still unknown.

What was sequenced was blood. The origin of this receptor is a woman aged 18-30 years with Graves' hyperthyroidism that later progressed to Graves' ophthalmopathy. J is TRBJ1-6 and V is TRBV5-1; D uncertain. In DNA form, the CDR3 reads TGCGCCAGCCGCACCGGTGGGAATTCACCCCTCCACTTT. Its translation is CASRTGGNSPLHF.